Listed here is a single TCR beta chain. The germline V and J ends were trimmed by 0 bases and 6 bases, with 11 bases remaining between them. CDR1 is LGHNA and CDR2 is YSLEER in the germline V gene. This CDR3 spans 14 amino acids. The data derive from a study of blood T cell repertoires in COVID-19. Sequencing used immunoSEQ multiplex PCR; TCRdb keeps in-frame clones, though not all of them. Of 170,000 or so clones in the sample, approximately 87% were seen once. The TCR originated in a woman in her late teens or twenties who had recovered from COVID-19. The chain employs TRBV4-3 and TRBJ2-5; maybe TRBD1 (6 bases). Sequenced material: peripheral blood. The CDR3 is CASSQDVGAQTQYF. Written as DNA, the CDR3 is TGCGCCAGCAGCCAAGATGTGGGGGCACAGACCCAGTACTTC.